There are a few counts of the clone carrying this T cell receptor beta chain. The antigen remains unidentified. Germline V gives CDR1 DFQATT, CDR2 SNEGSKA (reference sequence). The CDR3 has 14 amino acids. The ends lost 1 base at V and 9 bases at J; junction bases unmatched: 8. Total RNA amounts of at least 6 micrograms were extracted per sample. A J-beta primer mix and a sample-barcoded 5' primer were used in a second PCR of roughly 6 to 11 cycles. MiXCR was run by TCRdb on the 5' RACE reads, yielding one entry per CDR3 protein. The sample has more than 800,000 distinct CDR3 sequences; 25% to 30% are singletons. This entry is derived from a study of blood T cells in healthy people across ages. Study-level findings and limits: Unsorted PBMCs prevented conclusive naive versus antigen-experienced comparison. Observed TCR beta diversity per million T cells went down as age went up. This fall followed a roughly linear course with age. A strong correlation was found between TCR beta diversity and the percentage of naive T cells.

This sequence was found in a woman older than 75 in good health. Material: blood. This chain connects TRBV20-1 to TRBJ2-1; 8 nucleotides match TRBD2. In nucleotides, the CDR3 is TGCAGTGCTAGAGTAGGCCGGGGGGGGCCTGAGCAGTTCTTC. Its protein product is CSARVGRGGPEQFF.